This TCR beta chain originates from a study of cytotoxic CD8 clonotypes in ibrutinib-treated CLL. The overall study: Collecting the response samples happened after a median around twelve months of treatment, with a range of 6 to 36.

A word on this clone: The antigen is undetermined.

Overall study results and limits: Treatment left the uncommon public clonotypes either contracted or stable in frequency.

Target depth was 1 in 200,000 to 1 in 1 million T cells, about 10x per clonotype. Sequencing was performed with immunoSEQ multiplex PCR; in TCRdb, only in-frame clones are kept and a portion is missing. The sample yields approximately 280,000 clones, more than 70% seen once. The source is a human donor with chronic lymphocytic leukemia. The source was PBMCs, collected at disease progression, from a patient treated with ibrutinib.

In DNA, the CDR3 is TGTGCCAGCAGCTTAGAACCAGGGGGCAGGCCCAAGTACTATGGCTACACCTTC. Protein product: CASSLEPGGRPKYYGYTF. The chain employs TRBV7-9 and TRBJ1-2; 8 nucleotides match TRBD1. V shed 1 base, J shed 3 bases, and the junction held 13 bases outside the gene matches. The CDR3 sequence is 18 residues long. Per the germline V gene, CDR1 is SEHNR and CDR2 is FQNEAQ (reference sequence).